The sequence of this TCR beta chain was determined in a study of blood T cells in healthy people across ages. Primed by a sample-barcoded 5' primer and a J-beta primer mix, a second PCR proceeded for 7 to 11 cycles. TCRdb called the 5' RACE reads again in MiXCR, with one record for every CDR3 protein. The table includes about 1.6 million distinct CDR3 sequences, approximately 32% detected once. The CDR3 covers 16 residues. Germline V gene lookup returns CDR1 SGDLS and CDR2 YYNGEE. Unmatched junction bases numbered 17, after V lost 7 bases and J lost 6 bases. The sample taken for sequencing was blood. V usage is TRBV9 and J usage is TRBJ2-3; TRBD2 matches at 7 bases. The sequence came from a woman under 40 in good health. The chain's CDR3 is CASGAPKAAGVDTQYF. The CDR3 region has the DNA TGTGCCAGCGGCGCCCCTAAAGCGGCGGGGGTGGATACGCAGTATTTT.